This record concerns one T cell receptor beta chain sequence. Generated by immunoSEQ multiplex PCR, the TCRdb table keeps only in-frame clones and is missing some. In the table there are 800,000 to 950,000 clones, 96% of which are singletons. The data belong to a study of shared clonotypes between healthy human individuals. Terminally differentiated effector memory CD45RA+ cells were excluded by CCR7 positive selection of CD45RO-negative cells. Unmatched junction bases numbered 6, after V lost 3 bases and J lost 4 bases. This CDR3 region has 16 residues. CDR1 KGHSH and CDR2 LQKENI come from the germline V gene.

This TCR was sampled from a man younger than 40 in good health. The sample comprised naive CD8+ T cells sorted from blood. The V call is TRBV18, the J call TRBJ2-1; 10 bases map to TRBD2. The CDR3 DNA is TGTGCCAGCTCACCGCCTGGGACTAGCGCTTACAATGAGCAGTTCTTC. Translation gives CASSPPGTSAYNEQFF.